One sample yielded the 25 T cell receptor beta chains listed below, sequenced in a study of blood T cells in healthy people across ages. Primers used in a second PCR of about 7 to 12 cycles were a sample-barcoded 5' primer and a J-beta primer mix. TCRdb re-derived calls from the 5' RACE reads in MiXCR, one entry per CDR3 protein. The profile covers about 640,000 distinct CDR3 sequences, with roughly 50% appearing a single time and over 35% taken by the ten largest. The sequenced sample was blood. The origin of the receptors is a man between 60 and 75 years old in good health.

The chain joins TRBV25-1 to TRBJ1-2, with 7 bases aligning to TRBD1. V lost 6 bases and J lost 8; bases outside the gene matches: 15. The CDR3 length is 15 residues. Germline loops: CDR1 MGHDK, CDR2 SYGVNS. CDR3 in DNA: TGTGCCAGCAGCGATGATCAGAGGGGGCTAGGGGGCTACACCTTC. Translation gives CASSDDQRGLGGYTF.

This clonotype was seen more than once but under ten times. The chain is built from TRBV10-3 and TRBJ1-2, with no clear D. The CDR3 extends over 13 amino acids. With 1 base removed from V and 2 bases from J, the gap between germline ends came to 5 bases. Germline V lookup: CDR1 ENHRY, CDR2 SYGVKD. The CDR3 loop is CAISELENYGYTF. CDR3 DNA sequence: TGTGCCATCAGTGAGTTAGAGAACTATGGCTACACCTTC.

V is TRBV4-1 and J is TRBJ2-1; D is uncertain. Germline CDR1 is MGHRA and CDR2 is YSYEKL. There are 13 residues in the CDR3. Trimming shortened V by 0 bases and J by 7 bases, and 7 bases separated the two germline ends. CDR3 sequence: CASSQETRNEQFF. CDR3 bases: TGCGCCAGCAGCCAAGAGACACGGAATGAGCAGTTCTTC.

The V and J genes are TRBV6-1 and TRBJ2-7; no clear D gene. The germline V and J ends were trimmed by 7 bases and 0 bases, with 7 bases remaining between them. Germline V gene lookup returns CDR1 MNHNS and CDR2 SASEGT. This CDR3 comprises 12 residues. This chain's CDR3 is CASMRTSYEQYF. The CDR3, as DNA: TGTGCCAGCATGCGGACCTCCTACGAGCAGTACTTC.

This clonotype was detected only once. The V and J genes are TRBV4-1 and TRBJ2-3; D ambiguous. This CDR3 region has 17 residues. V was pared by 0 bases and J by 0 bases, with 13 bases between. Per the germline V gene, CDR1 is MGHRA and CDR2 is YSYEKL. The CDR3 spells CASSQDLQSQSTDTQYF. CDR3 DNA: TGCGCCAGCAGCCAAGATCTACAGTCTCAGAGCACAGATACGCAGTATTTT.

This clonotype was detected many times. The chain carries TRBV4-2 and TRBJ2-5; D might be TRBD2 (6 bases). CDR1 is LGHNA, CDR2 YNFKEQ, per germline. The CDR3 totals 16 residues. V lost 1 base, J lost 0 bases, and 12 bases lay in between. The CDR3 bases are TGTGCCAGCAGCCAAGCAATAGGAGGGTACCAAGAGACCCAGTACTTC. This sequence encodes CASSQAIGGYQETQYF.

The V and J genes are TRBV20-1 and TRBJ2-1; 11 bases map to TRBD2. Germline lookup yields CDR1 DFQATT and CDR2 SNEGSKA (reference sequence). CDR3 length: 14 amino acids. V shed 5 bases and J 7 bases; nucleotides not matched to a gene: 7. CDR3 protein: CSAVSGGAFNEQFF. The CDR3 DNA is TGCAGTGCTGTTAGCGGGGGGGCTTTTAATGAGCAGTTCTTC.

V and J are TRBV20-1 and TRBJ2-5; 8 positions agree with TRBD1. CDR1 DFQATT and CDR2 SNEGSKA come from the germline V gene (reference sequence). The junction had 10 bases not matched to a gene; V was cut back by 3 bases and J by 4 bases. There are 15 residues in the CDR3. This CDR3 is CSARSQGGSLETQYF. The CDR3 DNA reads as TGCAGTGCTAGGTCACAGGGGGGTAGTCTAGAGACCCAGTACTTC.

The rearrangement links TRBV7-9 to TRBJ1-4; 8 bases map to TRBD1. Looked up from germline, CDR1 is SEHNR and CDR2 is FQNEAQ (reference sequence). This CDR3 contains 16 residues. Trimming cost V 4 bases and J 0 bases; bases outside gene matches: 4. In DNA form, the CDR3 reads TGTGCCAGCAGCTCGGACAGGGCTGCAACTAATGAAAAACTGTTTTTT. It translates to CASSSDRAATNEKLFF.

For the CDR3, the DNA is TGCAGTGCTCCCGGGGGGCCCGCCAAAAACATTCAGTACTTC. It encodes CSAPGGPAKNIQYF. The gene calls are TRBV20-1 and TRBJ2-4, with a tentative D call TRBD2 (7 bases). Between the trimmed V and J ends, which lost 5 bases and 1 base, there was a span of 12 bases. Germline V gene sequence: CDR1 DFQATT, CDR2 SNEGSKA (reference sequence). The CDR3 consists of 14 residues.

The chain links TRBV7-2 to TRBJ2-7; D unclear. This CDR3 contains 14 residues. Germline values: CDR1 SGHTA, CDR2 FQGNSA. The germline V and J ends were trimmed by 5 bases and 0 bases, with 11 bases remaining between them. CDR3 nucleotide sequence: TGTGCCAGCAGCCCCCGCCCGACCTCCTACGAGCAGTACTTC. Its protein product is CASSPRPTSYEQYF.

The rearrangement links TRBV12-3 or TRBV12-4 to TRBJ2-6, with TRBD2 matching 7 bases. CDR3 size: 16 residues. Unmatched junction bases numbered 7, after V lost 8 bases and J lost 0 bases. The CDR3: CASAVGGSSGANVLTF. CDR3 sequence (DNA): TGTGCCAGCGCCGTCGGCGGGAGCTCTGGGGCCAACGTCCTGACTTTC.

This chain connects TRBV27 to TRBJ1-1; D remains ambiguous. CDR1 is MNHEY, CDR2 SMNVEV, per germline (reference sequence). The CDR3 runs to 13 residues. Trimming removed 5 bases from V and 1 base from J, with 8 bases in between. The CDR3 DNA sequence: TGTGCCAGCAGTGTGAGAGAGAACACTGAAGCTTTCTTT. Translating it yields CASSVRENTEAFF.

In its sample, this clonotype was seen a few times. The chain joins TRBV6-5 to TRBJ2-4; 7 bases align to TRBD1. The better agreement between TRBJ2-7 and the DNA end casts doubt on the J call. The length of the CDR3 is 15 residues. Germline V gene sequence: CDR1 MNHEY, CDR2 SVGAGI. CDR3 nucleotides: TGTGCCAGCAGTTCCATTAGGGGGCCCCGCTACGAGCAGTACTTC. It specifies CASSSIRGPRYEQYF.

This clonotype has only a few counts. CDR3 nucleotides: TGCGCCAGCAGGAGGATTGGGGGACAGGGATACAATGAGCAGTTCTTC. Protein: CASRRIGGQGYNEQFF. J is TRBJ2-1 and V is TRBV5-1, with 9 bases identical to TRBD1. Germline CDR1 reads SGHRS; CDR2 reads YFSETQ. The CDR3 contains 16 residues. The junction had 10 bases not matched to a gene; V was cut back by 5 bases and J by 4 bases.

The J gene is TRBJ1-1, the V gene TRBV6-2 or TRBV6-3; D is undetermined. Germline assignment: CDR1 MNHEY and CDR2 SVGEGT. Trimming removed 5 bases from V and 7 bases from J, with 14 bases in between. CDR3 size: 13 residues. CDR3 loop: CASSDWTGSEAFF. The CDR3 nucleotides read TGTGCCAGCAGTGACTGGACGGGTAGTGAAGCTTTCTTT.

This clonotype was seen only a few times. The rearrangement links TRBV15 to TRBJ2-4; D not resolved. Trimming stripped 0 bases from V and 8 bases from J, with 8 bases between. This CDR3 is 13 amino acids long. The germline V gene has CDR1 LNHNV and CDR2 YYDKDF (reference sequence). The CDR3 here is CATSRDPLYIQYF. For the CDR3, the DNA is TGTGCCACCAGCAGAGATCCCCTTTACATTCAGTACTTC. The full variable domain, in which reference TRBV15 and TRBJ2-4 provide the parts outside the CDR3, is DAMVIQNPRYQVTQFGKPVTLSCSQTLNHNVMYWYQQKSSQAPKLLFHYYDKDFNNEADTPDNFQSRRPNTSFCFLDIRSPGLGDTAMYLCATSRDPLYIQYFGAGTRLSVL.

The chain employs TRBV6-5 and TRBJ1-3; D ambiguous. The CDR3 length is 14 residues. V was pared by 6 bases and J by 0 bases, with 9 bases between. Germline CDR1 MNHEY, CDR2 SVGAGI. The CDR3 DNA reads as TGTGCCAGCAGGGCTCCATTCTCTGGAAACACCATATATTTT. It specifies CASRAPFSGNTIYF.

J is TRBJ1-5 and V is TRBV2; D remains unclear. Germline assignment: CDR1 SNHLY and CDR2 FYNNEI. The CDR3 runs 12 residues. Trimming took 5 bases from V and 3 from J, leaving 5 bases between them. CDR3 sequence (DNA): TGTGCCAGCAGTAGGATCAATCAGCCCCAGCATTTT. As protein: CASSRINQPQHF.

The sample holds a few counts of this clonotype. This chain links TRBV27 with TRBJ2-1, with D possibly being TRBD2 (6 bases). The V gene's germline CDR1 is MNHEY and CDR2 SMNVEV (reference sequence). This CDR3 comprises 16 residues. V was trimmed by 1 base and J by 7 bases, leaving 17 bases between them. CDR3 residues: CASSLWAGRGMNEQFF. CDR3 in DNA: TGTGCCAGCAGTTTATGGGCAGGGCGGGGAATGAATGAGCAGTTCTTC.

The rearrangement joins TRBV20-1 to TRBJ2-4, with 9 nucleotides matching TRBD2. The CDR3 has 18 amino acids. V gave up 0 bases and J gave up 2 bases; unmatched junction bases: 11. From germline, CDR1 is DFQATT and CDR2 SNEGSKA (reference sequence). CDR3 nucleotide sequence: TGCAGTGCTAGAGATGGGACTAGCTGGTCTTATCCCAAAAACATTCAGTACTTC. Translation: CSARDGTSWSYPKNIQYF.

This chain joins TRBV4-1 and TRBJ2-1, with 9 bases fitting TRBD2. Germline V gives CDR1 MGHRA, CDR2 YSYEKL. The CDR3 loop spans 16 amino acids. The ends lost 4 bases at V and 2 bases at J; junction bases unmatched: 6. The chain's CDR3 is CASSRSGGPPYNEQFF. The CDR3 DNA is TGCGCCAGCAGCCGGAGCGGGGGGCCTCCCTACAATGAGCAGTTCTTC.

This clonotype came up many times. The V gene is TRBV20-1, the J gene TRBJ2-3; TRBD1 matches at 8 bases. The CDR3 sequence is 15 residues long. CDR1 DFQATT and CDR2 SNEGSKA come from the germline V gene (reference sequence). Losses at the gene ends were 5 bases for V and 4 bases for J; bases not matched to a gene: 11. CDR3 protein: CSAPSVRGRPDTQYF. The CDR3 region has the DNA TGCAGTGCTCCCTCGGTCAGGGGGCGCCCAGATACGCAGTATTTT.

This sequence joins TRBV20-1 and TRBJ2-1; D may be TRBD2 (6 bases). The V end was cut by 1 base, the J end by 5 bases, with 12 bases between. Germline loops: CDR1 DFQATT, CDR2 SNEGSKA (reference sequence). The CDR3 spans 14 residues. The CDR3 coding sequence is TGCAGTGCTAGAGTCATAGCGGATCACAATGAGCAGTTCTTC. Protein: CSARVIADHNEQFF.

The chain couples TRBV7-2 to TRBJ2-7; 8 bases are shared with TRBD2. Trimming cost V 1 base and J 4 bases; bases outside gene matches: 6. The germline V gene has CDR1 SGHTA and CDR2 FQGNSA. The CDR3 has 15 amino acids. The CDR3: CASSLGTGTRYEQYF. The CDR3 DNA reads as TGTGCCAGCAGCTTAGGAACTGGGACTAGGTACGAGCAGTACTTC.